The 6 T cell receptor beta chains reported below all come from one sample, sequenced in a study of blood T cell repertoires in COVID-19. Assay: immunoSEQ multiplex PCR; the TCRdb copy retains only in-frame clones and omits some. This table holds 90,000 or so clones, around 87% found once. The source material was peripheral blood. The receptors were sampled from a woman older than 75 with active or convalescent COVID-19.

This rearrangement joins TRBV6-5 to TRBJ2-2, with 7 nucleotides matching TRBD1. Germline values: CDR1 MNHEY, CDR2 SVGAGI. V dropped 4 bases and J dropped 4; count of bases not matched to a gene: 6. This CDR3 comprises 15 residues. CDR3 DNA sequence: TGTGCCAGCAGTTTACAGGGGATAGGCACCGGGGAGCTGTTTTTT. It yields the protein CASSLQGIGTGELFF.

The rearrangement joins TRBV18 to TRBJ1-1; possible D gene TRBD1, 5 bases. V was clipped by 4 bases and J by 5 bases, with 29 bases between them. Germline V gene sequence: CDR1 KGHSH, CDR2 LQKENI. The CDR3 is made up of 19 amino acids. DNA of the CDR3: TGTGCCAGCTCACTTCACCCCCTCGAGCAGGGCGTATCGAAAACTGAAGCTTTCTTT. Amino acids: CASSLHPLEQGVSKTEAFF.

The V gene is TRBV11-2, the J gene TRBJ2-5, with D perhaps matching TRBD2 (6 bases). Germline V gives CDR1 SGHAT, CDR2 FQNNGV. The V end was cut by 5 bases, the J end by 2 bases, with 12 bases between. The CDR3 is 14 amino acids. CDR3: CASSLLAFQETQYF. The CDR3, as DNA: TGTGCCAGCAGCCTACTAGCTTTTCAAGAGACCCAGTACTTC.

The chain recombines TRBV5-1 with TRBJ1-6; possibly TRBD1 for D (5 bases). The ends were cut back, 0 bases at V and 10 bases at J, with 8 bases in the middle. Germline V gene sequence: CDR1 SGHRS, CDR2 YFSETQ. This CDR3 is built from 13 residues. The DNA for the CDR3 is TGCGCCAGCAGCTTGGAAGGACACTCACCCCTCCACTTT. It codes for CASSLEGHSPLHF. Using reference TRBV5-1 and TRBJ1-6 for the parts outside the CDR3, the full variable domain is KAGVTQTPRYLIKTRGQQVTLSCSPISGHRSVSWYQQTPGQGLQFLFEYFSETQRNKGNFPGRFSGRQFSNSRSEMNVSTLELGDSALYLCASSLEGHSPLHFGNGTRLTVT.

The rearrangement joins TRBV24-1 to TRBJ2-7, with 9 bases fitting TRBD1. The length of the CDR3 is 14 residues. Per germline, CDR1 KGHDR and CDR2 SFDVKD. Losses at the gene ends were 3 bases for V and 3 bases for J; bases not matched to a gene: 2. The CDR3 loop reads CATSDQGQGYEQYF. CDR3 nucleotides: TGTGCCACCAGTGATCAGGGACAGGGCTACGAGCAGTACTTC.

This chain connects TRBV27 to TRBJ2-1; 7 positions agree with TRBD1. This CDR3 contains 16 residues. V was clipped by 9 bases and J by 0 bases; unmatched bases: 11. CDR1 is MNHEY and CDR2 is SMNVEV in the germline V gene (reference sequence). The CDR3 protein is CASKNGQASSYNEQFF. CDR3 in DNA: TGTGCCAGTAAAAACGGACAGGCTAGCTCCTACAATGAGCAGTTCTTC.